A selection of T cell receptor beta chains follows, all from one sample in a study of radiotherapy plus CTLA-4 blockade in lung cancer. TCRdb's table, derived via immunoSEQ multiplex PCR, lists solely in-frame clones and lacks some. The table has 65,000 to 90,000 clones, approximately 86% seen once; the top ten hold over 0.75%. Sequences were derived from peripheral blood, sampled from a patient treated with radiotherapy plus ipilimumab. The receptors come from a human donor with non-small cell lung cancer who had stable disease on radiotherapy plus ipilimumab. CDR3s include the opening cysteine and the closing phenylalanine or tryptophan. Fields, in order: CDR3 DNA, CDR3 protein, clone size, CDR3 length, J gene, D gene, V gene. D genes are given only for firm matches. Only some rows state a clone size, as once, few, many or a class for expanded clones.

DNA: TGTGCCAGCAGTCGGGCTGGGACTAAGAACACCGGGGAGCTGTTTTTT
CDR3: CASSRAGTKNTGELFF
size: .
length: 16
J: TRBJ2-2
D: TRBD2
V: TRBV27

DNA: TGTGCCAGCAGCCTTCCGGGGGCCGGCTACGAGCAGTACTTC
CDR3: CASSLPGAGYEQYF
size: .
length: 14
J: TRBJ2-7
D: .
V: TRBV14

DNA: TGTGCCAGCAGCGAAGGTACAGGGACCCCACAAGAGACCCAGTACTTC
CDR3: CASSEGTGTPQETQYF
size: .
length: 16
J: TRBJ2-5
D: .
V: TRBV7-6

DNA: TGTGCCAGCTCCCCTGGGGCCAACGTCCTGACTTTC
CDR3: CASSPGANVLTF
size: .
length: 12
J: TRBJ2-6
D: .
V: TRBV18

DNA: TGTGCCAGCAGTTTACTTAAAACTACCAATACGCAGTATTTT
CDR3: CASSLLKTTNTQYF
size: .
length: 14
J: TRBJ2-3
D: .
V: TRBV27

DNA: TGTGCCAGCAGTGAAGGGAGGAGCGGCAAGCAGTTCTTC
CDR3: CASSEGRSGKQFF
size: .
length: 13
J: TRBJ2-1
D: .
V: TRBV6-1

DNA: TGTGCCAGCAGTTACGAGTACGACACTAACTATGGCTACACCTTC
CDR3: CASSYEYDTNYGYTF
size: few
length: 15
J: TRBJ1-2
D: .
V: TRBV6-5

DNA: TGTGCCAGCAGCCCCCGGTTAGCGGGAGAGGACGAGCAGTACTTC
CDR3: CASSPRLAGEDEQYF
size: .
length: 15
J: TRBJ2-7
D: TRBD2
V: TRBV5-5

DNA: TGTGCCAGCAGCGGGACAGGGAACTACGAGCAGTACTTC
CDR3: CASSGTGNYEQYF
size: .
length: 13
J: TRBJ2-7
D: TRBD1
V: TRBV9

DNA: TGTGCCAGCATGAACCCAAACCGGTACCAAGAGACCCAGTACTTC
CDR3: CASMNPNRYQETQYF
size: .
length: 15
J: TRBJ2-5
D: .
V: TRBV2

DNA: TGTGCCTGGAGTAGTGGGGACCGGCAGCAGTACTTC
CDR3: CAWSSGDRQQYF
size: .
length: 12
J: TRBJ2-7
D: .
V: TRBV30

DNA: TGTGCCAGCAGCTCGGGACAGGGAATCTCACCCCTCCACTTT
CDR3: CASSSGQGISPLHF
size: .
length: 14
J: TRBJ1-6
D: TRBD1
V: TRBV7-6

DNA: TGTGCCAGTAGTGGTGTTAGGACGGAAGGGCAGCCCCAGCATTTT
CDR3: CASSGVRTEGQPQHF
size: .
length: 15
J: TRBJ1-5
D: .
V: TRBV19

DNA: TGCGCCAGCAGCTTGGAATGGCCGGGGCTCAATGAGCAGTTCTTC
CDR3: CASSLEWPGLNEQFF
size: few
length: 15
J: TRBJ2-1
D: .
V: TRBV5-1

DNA: TGCGCCAGCAGTGATATTGGACTAGCGGGAGGAAATGAGCAGTTCTTC
CDR3: CASSDIGLAGGNEQFF
size: .
length: 16
J: TRBJ2-1
D: TRBD2
V: TRBV10-2

DNA: TGTGCCAGCAGCTTCCGGACAGGGAGCGAGCAGTACTTC
CDR3: CASSFRTGSEQYF
size: .
length: 13
J: TRBJ2-7
D: TRBD1
V: TRBV11-3

DNA: TGTGCCAGCAGTTACTCGAGCGGGGCGAACGCCTATGGCTACACCTTC
CDR3: CASSYSSGANAYGYTF
size: .
length: 16
J: TRBJ1-2
D: .
V: TRBV6-5

DNA: TGCAGCTCTGGGACAGGGAGCGAGCAGTACTTC
CDR3: CSSGTGSEQYF
size: .
length: 11
J: TRBJ2-7
D: TRBD1
V: TRBV29-1

DNA: TGTGCCAGCAGCTTGAGAGTTGGAGCTAACTATGGCTACACCTTC
CDR3: CASSLRVGANYGYTF
size: .
length: 15
J: TRBJ1-2
D: .
V: TRBV5-4

DNA: TGTGCCAGCAGAAGGGGGGATCCCTTTTATGGCTACACCTTC
CDR3: CASRRGDPFYGYTF
size: .
length: 14
J: TRBJ1-2
D: .
V: TRBV6-1

DNA: TGCGCCAGCAGCTTGTGGAACCCCAGGGCTGATACGCAGTATTTT
CDR3: CASSLWNPRADTQYF
size: .
length: 15
J: TRBJ2-3
D: .
V: TRBV5-1

DNA: TGTGCCAGCACCAAGGGGGGGGCCCCCGGGGAGCAGTACTTC
CDR3: CASTKGGAPGEQYF
size: .
length: 14
J: TRBJ2-5
D: .
V: TRBV27

DNA: TGTGCCAGCAGCCGAGGACAGCTAGCTAACTATGGCTACACCTTC
CDR3: CASSRGQLANYGYTF
size: .
length: 15
J: TRBJ1-2
D: .
V: TRBV5-6

DNA: TGTGCCACCCCCAGGGGGGTACCTAGCTCCTACAATGAGCAGTTCTTC
CDR3: CATPRGVPSSYNEQFF
size: .
length: 16
J: TRBJ2-1
D: .
V: TRBV2

DNA: TGTGCCAGCAGGCCATTTCGGACCCAAGCATACCTCCACTTT
CDR3: CASRPFRTQAYLHF
size: .
length: 14
J: TRBJ1-6
D: .
V: TRBV28